The subject of this entry is one T cell receptor beta chain. The antigen is unknown. Germline CDR1 reads LNHNV; CDR2 reads YYDKDF (reference sequence). The V gene lost 8 bases and the J gene lost 0 bases, with 5 bases spanning the gap. This CDR3 has 12 residues. This sample was included in a study of T cell responses to AZD1222 COVID-19 vaccine. Measured with immunoSEQ multiplex PCR; TCRdb has only the in-frame clones, and not every one. The sample shows about 110,000 clones, 89% of them seen only once. Study findings and constraints: Donors in the cohort were predominantly white British and more often female, and clonal diversity was possibly underestimated.

This sequence joins TRBV15 and TRBJ2-1; either TRBD1 or TRBD2 may fit D (5 bases each). The sequence came from an adult in good health. Source: peripheral blood, taken on day 0 of AZD1222 vaccination. The CDR3 nucleotides read TGTGCCACCGGGACCTCCTACAATGAGCAGTTCTTC. Its translation is CATGTSYNEQFF. Full variable domain (outside the CDR3, taken from reference TRBV15 and TRBJ2-1): DAMVIQNPRYQVTQFGKPVTLSCSQTLNHNVMYWYQQKSSQAPKLLFHYYDKDFNNEADTPDNFQSRRPNTSFCFLDIRSPGLGDTAMYLCATGTSYNEQFFGPGTRLTVL.